A selection of T cell receptor beta chains follows, all from one sample in a study of cytomegalovirus exposure and HLA in healthy donors. Clones were sequenced by immunoSEQ multiplex PCR, and TCRdb holds only the in-frame ones, with some missing. The data contain roughly 89,000 clones, roughly 76% of them singletons. The specimen sequenced was PBMCs. These receptors were taken from a woman in her 30s in good health and CMV-seronegative. The CDR3 runs from the conserved cysteine through the conserved F or W. The D gene is left open where the match is weak. The listing skips clone size in some rows; elsewhere it reads once, few, many or a size class.

>NA|TRBV25-1|TRBD1|TRBJ1-5
TGTGCCAGCAGTGAACACAGGGGAGGTCAGCCCCAGCATTTT
CASSEHRGGQPQHF
>NA|TRBV6-6|TRBD2|TRBJ2-7
TGTGCCTTGGGCGGGAGTCCCTACGAGCAGTACTTC
CALGGSPYEQYF
>NA|TRBV7-7|TRBD2|TRBJ2-1
TGTGCTAGCAGCCGGGGACTAGTTGGTTACAATGAGCAGTTCTTC
CASSRGLVGYNEQFF
>NA|TRBV7-2|NA|TRBJ1-1
TGTGCCAGCAGCTTATTGGGGGCGATGAACACTGAAGCTTTCTTT
CASSLLGAMNTEAFF
>few|TRBV5-1|TRBD1|TRBJ1-6
TGCGCCAGCAGACTTAGGGACAGCCCCAATTCACCCCTCCACTTT
CASRLRDSPNSPLHF
>NA|TRBV7-3|TRBD2|TRBJ2-1
TGTGCCAGCGGGCGGGAGGGGGGTGAGCAGTTCTTC
CASGREGGEQFF
>NA|TRBV27|NA|TRBJ1-4
TGTGCCAGCAGTGCCGGGACCTGGGAGGTGGAAAAACTGTTTTTT
CASSAGTWEVEKLFF
>NA|TRBV7-9|TRBD2|TRBJ2-3
TGTGCCAGCAGCCGACTAGCGGGAGGTCCCGGGTCAGATACGCAGTATTTT
CASSRLAGGPGSDTQYF
>once|TRBV5-1|NA|TRBJ2-6
TGCGCCAGCAGCCCTACGAGCTCTGGGGCCAACGTCCTGACTTTC
CASSPTSSGANVLTF
>few|TRBV9|NA|TRBJ1-3
TGTGCCAGCAGCGTATCGGGACTCCCCTCTGGAAACACCATATATTTT
CASSVSGLPSGNTIYF
>NA|TRBV6-1|TRBD1|TRBJ2-7
TGTGCCAGCAGGCCCCCGGGACAGGGTTACGAGCAGTACTTC
CASRPPGQGYEQYF
>NA|TRBV9|TRBD2|TRBJ2-2
TGTGCCAGCAGCCCCGGGACTAGCGCGAACACCGGGGAGCTGTTTTTT
CASSPGTSANTGELFF
>NA|TRBV30|NA|TRBJ1-4
TGTGCCTGGAGTGCCCCGGGCAGGGGAGATGAAAAACTGTTTTTT
CAWSAPGRGDEKLFF
>NA|TRBV12-5|NA|TRBJ2-5
TGTGCTAGTGGCCTAGGTGGGAGGGAGACCCAGTACTTC
CASGLGGRETQYF
>NA|TRBV28|TRBD2|TRBJ2-7
TGTGCCAGCAGTCCCCGAGCGGGAGGAAGGGAAGAGCAGTACTTC
CASSPRAGGREEQYF